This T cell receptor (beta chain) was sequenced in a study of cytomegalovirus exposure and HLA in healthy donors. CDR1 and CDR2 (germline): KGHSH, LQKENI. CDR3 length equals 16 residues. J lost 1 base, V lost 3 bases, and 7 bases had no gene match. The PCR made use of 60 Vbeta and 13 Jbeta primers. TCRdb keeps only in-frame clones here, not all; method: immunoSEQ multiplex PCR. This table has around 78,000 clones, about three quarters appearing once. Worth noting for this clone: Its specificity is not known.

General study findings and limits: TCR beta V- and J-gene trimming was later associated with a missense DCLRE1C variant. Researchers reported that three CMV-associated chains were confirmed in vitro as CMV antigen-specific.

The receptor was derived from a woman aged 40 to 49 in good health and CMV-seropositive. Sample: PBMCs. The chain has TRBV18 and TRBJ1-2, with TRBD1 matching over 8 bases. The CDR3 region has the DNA TGTGCCAGCTCACCGCCGGGACAGGACATTAACTATGGCTACACCTTC. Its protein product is CASSPPGQDINYGYTF.